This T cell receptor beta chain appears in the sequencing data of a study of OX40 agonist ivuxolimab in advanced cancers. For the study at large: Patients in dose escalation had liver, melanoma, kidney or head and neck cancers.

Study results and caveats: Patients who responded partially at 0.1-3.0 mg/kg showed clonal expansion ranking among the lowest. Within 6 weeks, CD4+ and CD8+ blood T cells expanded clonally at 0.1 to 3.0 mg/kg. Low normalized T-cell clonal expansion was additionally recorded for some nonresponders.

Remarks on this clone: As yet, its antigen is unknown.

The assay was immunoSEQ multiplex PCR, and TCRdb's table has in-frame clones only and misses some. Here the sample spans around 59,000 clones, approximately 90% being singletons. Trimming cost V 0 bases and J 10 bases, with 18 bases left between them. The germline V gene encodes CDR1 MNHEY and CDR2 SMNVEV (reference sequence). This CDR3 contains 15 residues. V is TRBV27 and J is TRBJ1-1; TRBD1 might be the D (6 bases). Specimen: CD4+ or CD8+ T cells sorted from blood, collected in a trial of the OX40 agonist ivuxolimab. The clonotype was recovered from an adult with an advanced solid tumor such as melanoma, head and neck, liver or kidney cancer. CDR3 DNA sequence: TGTGCCAGCAGTTTATCTTCCAGGGGCGGTTTAGTAGCTTTCTTT. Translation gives CASSLSSRGGLVAFF.